The rows below give T cell receptor beta chains drawn from one sample of a study of CD8+CD57+ T cells in acquired aplastic anemia. TCRdb re-called the reads with MiXCR, one entry per CDR3 protein. Of 250,000 to 300,000 distinct CDR3 sequences listed, approximately 55% were seen once; the top ten hold around 7.6%. Sequencing used sorted CD4+, CD8+, or CD8+CD57+ T cells (not recorded which) from PBMCs. The receptors derive from a human donor with severe aplastic anemia or a healthy control (not recorded which). Each CDR3 is given with its conserved first and last residue.

CDR3 protein,J gene,V gene
CASRVYTQMGQLNTGELFF,TRBJ2-2,TRBV19
CASSVAGRNTGELFF,TRBJ2-2,TRBV10-1
CASSQGGTGSDTQYF,TRBJ2-3,TRBV4-2
CATSRTGDHEQYF,TRBJ2-7,TRBV15
CASSLSRTGPEQYF,TRBJ2-7,TRBV7-2
CATSDLGVYDTQYF,TRBJ2-3,TRBV24-1
CASSAKGSYNEQFF,TRBJ2-1,TRBV9
CASRATSGGNIQYF,TRBJ2-4,TRBV2
CASSRSGTSVYEQYF,TRBJ2-7,TRBV7-2
CSVEESSGETQYF,TRBJ2-5,TRBV29-1
CASSLDRQGGDYGYTF,TRBJ1-2,TRBV7-2
CAIRGQEKGNERFF,TRBJ2-1,TRBV10-3
CASTPGVSGLETQYF,TRBJ2-5,TRBV4-1
CASSLLGDETQYF,TRBJ2-5,TRBV7-9